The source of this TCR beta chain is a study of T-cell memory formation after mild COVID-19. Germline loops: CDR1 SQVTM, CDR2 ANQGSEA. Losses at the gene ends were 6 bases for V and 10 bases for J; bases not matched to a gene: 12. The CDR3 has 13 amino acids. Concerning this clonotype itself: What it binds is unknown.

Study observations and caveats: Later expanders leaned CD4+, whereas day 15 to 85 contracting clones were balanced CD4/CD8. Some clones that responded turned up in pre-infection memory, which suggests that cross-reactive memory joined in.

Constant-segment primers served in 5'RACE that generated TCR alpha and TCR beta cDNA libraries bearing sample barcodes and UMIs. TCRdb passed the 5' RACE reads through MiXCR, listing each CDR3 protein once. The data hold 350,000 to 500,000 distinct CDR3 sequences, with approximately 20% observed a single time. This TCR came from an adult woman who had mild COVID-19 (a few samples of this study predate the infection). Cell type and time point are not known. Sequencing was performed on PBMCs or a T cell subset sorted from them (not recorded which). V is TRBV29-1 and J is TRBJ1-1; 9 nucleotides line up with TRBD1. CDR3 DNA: TGCAGCGTACAGACAGGGGGAAGGGTGGGAGCTTTCTTT. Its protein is CSVQTGGRVGAFF.